A single sample gave rise to the 28 T cell receptor beta chains below, sequenced in a study of cytomegalovirus exposure and HLA in healthy donors (dated by TCRdb to about 2017). Library generation was performed with the immunoSEQ multiplex PCR assay. The multiplex PCR relied on a mix of 60 forward primers for TCR Vbeta segments and 13 reverse primers for TCR Jbeta segments. The source is immuneACCESS, and TCRdb retained only in-frame sequences with V and J called. Part of the clones is not carried over; for the studies checked, unresolved V genes explain less than half of this, and the remainder is unexplained. The sample contains fewer than 120,000 clones, roughly four fifths of them found a single time. The top ten clonotypes cover roughly 1.2% of the sample. The material sequenced was PBMCs. The source is a woman in her thirties in good health and CMV-seronegative.

This sequence joins TRBV15 and TRBJ1-5, with a possible D match to TRBD1 (5 bases). The V gene lost 0 bases and the J gene lost 1 base, with 25 bases spanning the gap. The germline gives CDR1 LNHNV, CDR2 YYDKDF (reference sequence). The CDR3 is made up of 21 amino acids. The CDR3 nucleotides are TGTGCCACCAGCAGAGAGACTAGGCGGCAGGGTGTTAGAGAGAGCAATCAGCCCCAGCATTTT. Protein sequence: CATSRETRRQGVRESNQPQHF.

The J gene is TRBJ2-7, the V gene TRBV28; 11 nucleotides match TRBD1. The CDR3 loop spans 15 amino acids. The J segment lost 3 bases and the V segment lost 2 bases, leaving 3 bases of the junction unmatched. Germline CDR1 reads MDHEN; CDR2 reads SYDVKM. CDR3 in DNA: TGTGCCAGCAGTTTACTCGGGACAGGGGGCTACGAGCAGTACTTC. It specifies CASSLLGTGGYEQYF.

The genes are TRBV7-2 and TRBJ1-3, with 7 bases aligning to TRBD1. The germline V gene has CDR1 SGHTA and CDR2 FQGNSA. CDR3 length equals 15 residues. V lost 4 bases and J lost 0; bases outside the gene matches: 3. The CDR3 sequence is CASSSAGGSGNTIYF. The CDR3 nucleotides are TGTGCCAGCAGCTCCGCAGGGGGCTCTGGAAACACCATATATTTT.

V and J are TRBV13 and TRBJ1-2; 8 bases are a match to TRBD1. The CDR3 runs 16 residues. V shed 5 bases and J 4 bases; nucleotides not matched to a gene: 12. Germline V gene sequence: CDR1 PRHDT, CDR2 FYEKMQ (reference sequence). CDR3 DNA sequence: TGTGCCAGCAGCACAGGGGGGACAGGCTCATTCTATGGCTACACCTTC. This translates into CASSTGGTGSFYGYTF.

V and J are TRBV6-1 and TRBJ2-5, with 10 nucleotides matching TRBD2. CDR3 length: 20 residues. After removal of 3 bases from V and 5 bases from J, the junction contained 21 bases not matched to a gene. Germline V CDR1 and CDR2: MNHNS, SASEGT. This CDR3 reads CASSEAVKIAGGLFAETQYF. Written as DNA, the CDR3 is TGTGCCAGCAGTGAGGCTGTCAAAATAGCGGGAGGATTGTTCGCCGAGACCCAGTACTTC.

The chain couples TRBV5-4 to TRBJ2-3; 16 bases map to TRBD2. The V gene end was trimmed by 4 bases and the J gene end by 6 bases; junction bases not matched to a gene: 2. Looked up from germline, CDR1 is SGHNT and CDR2 is YYREEE (reference sequence). The CDR3 contains 15 residues. CDR3 amino acids: CASSPGLAGGDTQYF. The CDR3 coding sequence is TGTGCCAGCAGCCCGGGACTAGCGGGAGGGGATACGCAGTATTTT. The whole variable domain, filled in from reference TRBV5-4 and TRBJ2-3, reads ETGVTQSPTHLIKTRGQQVTLRCSSQSGHNTVSWYQQALGQGPQFIFQYYREEENGRGNFPPRFSGLQFPNYSSELNVNALELDDSALYLCASSPGLAGGDTQYFGPGTRLTVL.

V usage is TRBV5-6 and J usage is TRBJ2-6; 8 positions match TRBD1. CDR1 SGHDT and CDR2 YYEEEE come from the germline V gene. This CDR3 contains 17 residues. The junction had 2 bases not matched to a gene; V was cut back by 0 bases and J by 0 bases. The CDR3 DNA reads TGTGCCAGCAGCTTGGGACAGGGGAGCTCTGGGGCCAACGTCCTGACTTTC. Its translation is CASSLGQGSSGANVLTF.

This chain links TRBV7-7 with TRBJ2-1; TRBD2 might be the D (5 bases). This CDR3 spans 15 amino acids. Between the trimmed V and J ends, which lost 5 bases and 3 bases, there was a span of 14 bases. Looked up from germline, CDR1 is SSHAT and CDR2 is FNYEAQ (reference sequence). CDR3 residues: CASSPGLENYNEQFF. Here the CDR3 DNA reads TGTGCCAGCAGCCCAGGACTGGAAAACTACAATGAGCAGTTCTTC.

This sequence joins TRBV18 and TRBJ2-3; 10 bases fit TRBD2. Germline values: CDR1 KGHSH, CDR2 LQKENI. Losses at the gene ends were 0 bases for V and 8 bases for J; bases not matched to a gene: 8. This CDR3 spans 16 amino acids. The CDR3 here is CASSPPSAGGHGTQYF. Here the CDR3 DNA reads TGTGCCAGCTCACCACCTTCAGCGGGGGGGCACGGTACGCAGTATTTT.

V gene TRBV7-2 combines with J gene TRBJ1-5; TRBD1 matches at 8 bases. V lost 5 bases to trimming and J lost 4 bases; unmatched junction nucleotides: 13. Germline assignment: CDR1 SGHTA and CDR2 FQGNSA. CDR3 length: 17 residues. This CDR3 reads CASSARPTGGWNQPQHF. DNA of the CDR3: TGTGCCAGCAGCGCACGACCTACAGGGGGTTGGAATCAGCCCCAGCATTTT.

Written as DNA, the CDR3 is TGTGCCAGCAGCTTTTACCGAAACAGGCCGAGTGGGTTGAGAGATACGCAGTATTTT. Its translation is CASSFYRNRPSGLRDTQYF. The gene calls are TRBV7-9 and TRBJ2-3, with a tentative D call TRBD1 (5 bases). The CDR3 loop spans 19 amino acids. Germline V gene sequence: CDR1 SEHNR, CDR2 FQNEAQ (reference sequence). V was trimmed by 3 bases and J by 5 bases, leaving 27 bases between them.

The chain links TRBV4-3 to TRBJ2-7; D may be TRBD1 (5 bases). Trimming took 0 bases from V and 5 from J, leaving 14 bases between them. Germline-derived CDR1 and CDR2 are LGHNA and YSLEER. The CDR3 sequence is 15 residues long. CDR3 in amino acids: CASSQDVRVSHEQYF. As DNA, the CDR3 is TGCGCCAGCAGCCAAGATGTCAGGGTGAGCCACGAGCAGTACTTC.

The chain uses TRBV29-1 and TRBJ2-5; 7 bases are shared with TRBD1. The germline V gene encodes CDR1 SQVTM and CDR2 ANQGSEA. The V gene end was trimmed by 2 bases and the J gene end by 6 bases; junction bases not matched to a gene: 9. The CDR3 contains 14 residues. The CDR3 DNA reads TGCAGCGTTGAATCTCGACAGGGTGTGAAGACCCAGTACTTC. Its translation: CSVESRQGVKTQYF. The full variable domain, its missing parts supplied by reference TRBV29-1 and TRBJ2-5, is SAVISQKPSRDICQRGTSLTIQCQVDSQVTMMFWYRQQPGQSLTLIATANQGSEATYESGFVIDKFPISRPNLTFSTLTVSNMSPEDSSIYLCSVESRQGVKTQYFGPGTRLLVL.

This clone is a singleton in its sample. J is TRBJ2-7 and V is TRBV6-5, with TRBD1 matching over 7 bases. The V gene end was trimmed by 2 bases and the J gene end by 3 bases; junction bases not matched to a gene: 7. Germline V gene sequence: CDR1 MNHEY, CDR2 SVGAGI. The CDR3 has 15 residues. CDR3 sequence (DNA): TGTGCCAGCAGTTACGTGCCCGGGGACAGCTACGAGCAGTACTTC. Its translation is CASSYVPGDSYEQYF.

V and J are TRBV5-6 and TRBJ2-5, with 9 nucleotides matching TRBD1. After removal of 7 bases from V and 13 bases from J, the junction contained 17 bases not matched to a gene. Germline V gene data show CDR1 as SGHDT and CDR2 as YYEEEE. The CDR3 has 14 amino acids. The CDR3 here is CASQGRGQGPTGYF. The CDR3 DNA reads TGTGCCAGCCAGGGTCGGGGACAGGGACCAACCGGGTACTTC. Looking up the rest from reference TRBV5-6 and TRBJ2-5 gives the full variable domain: DAGVTQSPTHLIKTRGQQVTLRCSPKSGHDTVSWYQQALGQGPQFIFQYYEEEERQRGNFPDRFSGHQFPNYSSELNVNALLLGDSALYLCASQGRGQGPTGYFGPGTRLLVL.

This clone was counted a single time. The gene calls are TRBV5-5 and TRBJ1-1; no reliable D call. The germline V gene encodes CDR1 SGHKS and CDR2 YYEKEE (reference sequence). This CDR3 comprises 13 residues. The V end was cut by 5 bases, the J end by 2 bases, with 10 bases between. CDR3 protein: CASRQPTNTEAFF. In nucleotides, the CDR3 is TGTGCCAGCAGACAGCCTACCAACACTGAAGCTTTCTTT.

V is TRBV4-1 and J is TRBJ2-1, with D unclear. This CDR3 contains 16 residues. Per germline, CDR1 MGHRA and CDR2 YSYEKL. V dropped 1 base and J dropped 4 bases, with 14 bases sitting between them. The CDR3 protein is CASSQVSSALYNEQFF. DNA for the CDR3: TGCGCCAGCAGCCAAGTATCAAGTGCCCTATACAATGAGCAGTTCTTC.

This clone was detected only once. The rearrangement joins TRBV28 to TRBJ2-1; maybe TRBD1 (6 bases). This CDR3 contains 14 residues. Germline V lookup: CDR1 MDHEN, CDR2 SYDVKM. Trimming shortened V by 7 bases and J by 4 bases, and 14 bases separated the two germline ends. CDR3 region: CASTNPRGYNEQFF. CDR3 bases: TGTGCCAGCACGAATCCCAGGGGTTACAATGAGCAGTTCTTC.

This chain joins TRBV7-3 and TRBJ2-1, with unresolved D. Germline CDR1 is SGHTA and CDR2 is FQGTGA. V was pared by 3 bases and J by 4 bases, with 10 bases between. CDR3 length equals 14 residues. The CDR3 nucleotides are TGTGCCAGCAGCTTTGGCAGTCAATACAATGAGCAGTTCTTC. It yields the protein CASSFGSQYNEQFF.

This chain uses TRBV4-1 with TRBJ2-7, with D perhaps matching TRBD2 (6 bases). The CDR3 extends over 16 amino acids. In germline, CDR1 is MGHRA, CDR2 YSYEKL. V lost 5 bases and J lost 4, with 21 bases in between. This CDR3 reads CASSEAVVTSFYEQYF. The CDR3, as DNA: TGCGCCAGCAGCGAAGCGGTGGTAACTAGCTTTTACGAGCAGTACTTC.

The rearrangement uses TRBV7-9 and TRBJ2-2, with TRBD1 as a possible D gene (5 bases). The V and J ends lost 1 base and 6 bases respectively, with 15 bases between them. The CDR3 sequence is 16 residues long. The V gene's germline CDR1 is SEHNR and CDR2 FQNEAQ (reference sequence). The CDR3 coding sequence is TGTGCCAGCAGCTTAGGTCGCGTGGTGGGGCCCGGGGAGCTGTTTTTT. Its protein product is CASSLGRVVGPGELFF.

The genes are TRBV10-3 and TRBJ1-2; perhaps TRBD1 as D (6 bases). Germline V gene data show CDR1 as ENHRY and CDR2 as SYGVKD. The CDR3 loop spans 17 amino acids. The V end lost 3 bases, the J end lost 0 bases, and 17 bases lay between the germline ends. CDR3 in DNA: TGTGCCATCAGTGACTCCGGAATACAGGGCACTAACTATGGCTACACCTTC. Translating it yields CAISDSGIQGTNYGYTF.

V and J are TRBV6-6 and TRBJ1-1, with 7 bases fitting TRBD1. This CDR3 comprises 13 residues. Unmatched junction bases numbered 7, after V lost 6 bases and J lost 6 bases. In germline, CDR1 is MNHNY, CDR2 SVGAGI (reference sequence). CDR3 nucleotides: TGTGCCAGCAGCTCCACAGGGGTATCTGAAGCTTTCTTT. Amino acid sequence: CASSSTGVSEAFF.

This clone was seen only a few times. The chain has TRBV11-3 and TRBJ2-1; 12 positions agree with TRBD2. The CDR3 loop spans 15 amino acids. The V segment lost 5 bases and the J segment 7 bases; nucleotides outside the gene matches: 6. CDR1 and CDR2 (germline): SGHNT, YENEEA. In DNA, the CDR3 is TGTGCCAGCAGCCCCCTAGCGGGAGGGCCGAATGAGCAGTTCTTC. Translation: CASSPLAGGPNEQFF.

The V and J genes are TRBV28 and TRBJ1-2, with D maybe TRBD1 (6 bases). V was shortened by 6 bases and J by 4 bases, with 15 bases between the two germline ends. In germline, CDR1 is MDHEN, CDR2 SYDVKM. The CDR3 totals 14 residues. The CDR3 loop is CASSYPGGPYGYTF. Written as DNA, the CDR3 is TGTGCCAGCAGCTACCCTGGGGGCCCCTATGGCTACACCTTC.

The chain carries TRBV7-9 and TRBJ2-3; tentatively, D is TRBD1 (5 bases). Germline-derived CDR1 and CDR2 are SEHNR and FQNEAQ (reference sequence). Trimming shortened V by 0 bases and J by 3 bases, and 13 bases separated the two germline ends. The CDR3 has 16 residues. The CDR3 sequence is CASSLAQWAGTDTQYF. CDR3 coding DNA: TGTGCCAGCAGCTTAGCGCAATGGGCAGGGACAGATACGCAGTATTTT.

This clone turned up a few times. This rearrangement joins TRBV25-1 to TRBJ2-1; possibly TRBD1 for D (5 bases). The CDR3 is 14 residues long. CDR1 and CDR2 from the germline V gene are MGHDK and SYGVNS. V was pared by 2 bases and J by 4 bases, with 9 bases between. As DNA, the CDR3 is TGTGCCAGCAGTGAACAGACAGATTACAATGAGCAGTTCTTC. It specifies CASSEQTDYNEQFF. Full variable domain (outside the CDR3, taken from reference TRBV25-1 and TRBJ2-1): EADIYQTPRYLVIGTGKKITLECSQTMGHDKMYWYQQDPGMELHLIHYSYGVNSTEKGDLSSESTVSRIRTEHFPLTLESARPSHTSQYLCASSEQTDYNEQFFGPGTRLTVL.

The chain carries TRBV7-8 and TRBJ2-1, with 8 bases matching TRBD1. With V trimmed by 4 bases and J by 5 bases, 10 bases remained unmatched. The CDR3 runs 16 residues. Germline V CDR1 and CDR2: SGHVS, FQNEAQ. CDR3: CASSSRFQGANNEQFF. The CDR3, as DNA: TGTGCCAGCAGCTCCCGTTTTCAGGGGGCCAACAATGAGCAGTTCTTC.